The following is a T cell receptor (beta chain) sequence with its context. The target antigen is unknown. The junction shows a germline mismatch at one end, possibly a read error. Joint extraction of RNA and DNA used roughly 18-34 mg of bulk tissue that was unsorted. Each participant had primary liver carcinoma, and surgical resection was the treatment. These patients lived with chronic HBV infection and had never been treated. The sample is drawn from a study of tumor-infiltrating lymphocytes in primary liver carcinoma. On the study more broadly: Each sample had roughly 3.5 to 8 million productive TCRbeta reads regardless of tissue type. Study conclusions and caveats: The overlap of tumor-adjacent and tumor-blood pairs was smaller than that of tumor region pairs.

CDR1 is LGHNT and CDR2 is FRNRAP in the germline V gene. The CDR3 spans 12 residues. TCR beta cDNA was prepared out of roughly 500 ng total RNA by means of a constant-region primer. Employing slightly modified ARM-PCR, three nested multiplex PCR rounds were run, and these gave rise to the TCR beta libraries. In the first two PCR rounds, TRBV1-TRBV30 forward primers were paired with a C-beta reverse primer, and each round lasted about 10 cycles. Each CDR3 protein is one row after TCRdb ran MiXCR on the multiplex PCR reads. The table shows about 96,000 distinct CDR3 sequences, with 68% occurring only once.

The sequence derives from a man in his forties with primary liver carcinoma and hepatitis B virus infection. The chain links TRBV12-5 to TRBJ1-1; 7 bases align to TRBD1. Input material: tumor-adjacent normal liver tissue. The CDR3 sequence: CASGLGQGKVLF. The CDR3 bases are TGTGCTAGTGGTTTGGGACAGGGAAAAGTTCTCTTT.